This paragraph reports one T cell receptor beta chain. This sample also contains other DNA sequences that code for the same CDR3. In the authors' workflow: Cell counts per sample came from amplifying reference gene primers. Produced via immunoSEQ multiplex PCR; TCRdb's table is partial and in-frame only. V, J and clone size are those of that table, while D and trimming were read from the DNA. The repertoire holds more than 200,000 clones, 70% to 90% seen once, with roughly 12% in the top ten. This sample was included in a study of blood T cell repertoires in COVID-19. Seattle-derived patients entered the study during active infection and were followed longitudinally. Germline V lookup: CDR1 LGHNA, CDR2 YSLEER. V shed 0 bases and J shed 7 bases, with 12 bases lying between them. CDR3 length equals 15 residues.

The chain carries TRBV4-3 and TRBJ1-4; D is perhaps TRBD1 (5 bases). The TCR sequence derives from a man aged 50-60 years with COVID-19, enrolled during active disease. Sequenced input: peripheral blood. CDR3 in DNA: TGCGCCAGCAGCCAAGATAACCCCCAGGGTGAAAAACTGTTTTTT. This sequence encodes CASSQDNPQGEKLFF.